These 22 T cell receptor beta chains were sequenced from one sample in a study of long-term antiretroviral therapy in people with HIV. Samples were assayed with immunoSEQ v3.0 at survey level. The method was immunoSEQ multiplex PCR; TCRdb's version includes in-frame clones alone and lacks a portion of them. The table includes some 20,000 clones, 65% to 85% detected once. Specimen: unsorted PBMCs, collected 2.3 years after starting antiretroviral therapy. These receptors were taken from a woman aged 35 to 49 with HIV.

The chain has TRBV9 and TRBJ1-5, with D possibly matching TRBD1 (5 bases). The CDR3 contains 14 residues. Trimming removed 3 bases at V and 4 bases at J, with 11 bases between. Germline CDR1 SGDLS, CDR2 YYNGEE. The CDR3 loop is CASSGSGGNQPQHF. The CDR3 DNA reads TGTGCCAGCAGCGGTTCGGGGGGTAATCAGCCCCAGCATTTT.

Written as DNA, the CDR3 is TGTGCCAGCAGACCCGACGGGGGGCACACAGATACGCAGTATTTT. It encodes CASRPDGGHTDTQYF. J is TRBJ2-3 and V is TRBV6-5; D may be TRBD2 (7 bases). V was trimmed by 6 bases and J by 2 bases, leaving 15 bases between them. The CDR3 extends over 15 amino acids. Germline CDR1 and CDR2: MNHEY and SVGAGI.

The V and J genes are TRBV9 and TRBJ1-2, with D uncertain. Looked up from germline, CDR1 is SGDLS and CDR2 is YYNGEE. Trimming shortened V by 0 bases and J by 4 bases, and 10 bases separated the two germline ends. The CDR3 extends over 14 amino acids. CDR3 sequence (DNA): TGTGCCAGCAGCGTAGGTGGAAACTCCTATGGCTACACCTTC. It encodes CASSVGGNSYGYTF.

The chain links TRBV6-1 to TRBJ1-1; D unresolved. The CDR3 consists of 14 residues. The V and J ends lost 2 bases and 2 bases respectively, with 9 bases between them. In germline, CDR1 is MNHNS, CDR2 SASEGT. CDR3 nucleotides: TGTGCCAGCAGTGAACCGACGGCTAACACTGAAGCTTTCTTT. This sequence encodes CASSEPTANTEAFF.

The CDR3: CASSDGSNQPQHF. The CDR3 bases are TGTGCCAGCAGTGACGGAAGCAATCAGCCCCAGCATTTT. V and J are TRBV6-1 and TRBJ1-5; D call uncertain. V was cut by 3 bases and J by 1 base, with 4 bases left in between. Germline V CDR1 and CDR2: MNHNS, SASEGT. CDR3 length equals 13 residues.

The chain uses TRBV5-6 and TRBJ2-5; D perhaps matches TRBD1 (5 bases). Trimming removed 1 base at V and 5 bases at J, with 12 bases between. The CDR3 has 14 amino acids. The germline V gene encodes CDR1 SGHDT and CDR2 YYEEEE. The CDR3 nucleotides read TGTGCCAGCAGCTTGAAGGGGCGCTGGGAGACCCAGTACTTC. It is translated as CASSLKGRWETQYF.

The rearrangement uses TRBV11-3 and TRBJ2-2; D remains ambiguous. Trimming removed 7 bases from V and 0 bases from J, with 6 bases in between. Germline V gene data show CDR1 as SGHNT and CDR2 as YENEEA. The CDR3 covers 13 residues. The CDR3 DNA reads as TGTGCCAGCACGGTTTCGAACACCGGGGAGCTGTTTTTT. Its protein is CASTVSNTGELFF.

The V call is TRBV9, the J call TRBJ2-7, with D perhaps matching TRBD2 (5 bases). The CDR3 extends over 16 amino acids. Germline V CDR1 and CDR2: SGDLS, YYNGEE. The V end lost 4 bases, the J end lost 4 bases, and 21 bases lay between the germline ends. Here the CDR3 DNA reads TGTGCCAGCAGCCCCATTAGAGACTACAGTAGGTACGAGCAGTACTTC. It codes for CASSPIRDYSRYEQYF.

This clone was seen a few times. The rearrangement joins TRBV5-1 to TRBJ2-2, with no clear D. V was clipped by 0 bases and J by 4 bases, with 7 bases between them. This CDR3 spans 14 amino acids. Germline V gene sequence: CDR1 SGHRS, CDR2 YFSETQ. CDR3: CASSLEHITGELFF. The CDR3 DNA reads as TGCGCCAGCAGCTTGGAGCACATCACCGGGGAGCTGTTTTTT.

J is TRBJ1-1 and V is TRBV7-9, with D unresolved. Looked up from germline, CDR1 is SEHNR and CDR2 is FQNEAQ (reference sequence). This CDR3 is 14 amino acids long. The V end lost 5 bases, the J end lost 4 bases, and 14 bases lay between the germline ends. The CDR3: CASSQRGRSTEAFF. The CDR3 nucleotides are TGTGCCAGCAGCCAACGCGGTCGTAGCACTGAAGCTTTCTTT.

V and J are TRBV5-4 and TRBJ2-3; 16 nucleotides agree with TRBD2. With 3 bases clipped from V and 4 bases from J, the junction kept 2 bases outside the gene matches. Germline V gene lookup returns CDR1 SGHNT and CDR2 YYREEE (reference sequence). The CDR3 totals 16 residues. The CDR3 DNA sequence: TGTGCCAGCAGCTCGGGACTAGCGGGGGGGCCAGATACGCAGTATTTT. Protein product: CASSSGLAGGPDTQYF.

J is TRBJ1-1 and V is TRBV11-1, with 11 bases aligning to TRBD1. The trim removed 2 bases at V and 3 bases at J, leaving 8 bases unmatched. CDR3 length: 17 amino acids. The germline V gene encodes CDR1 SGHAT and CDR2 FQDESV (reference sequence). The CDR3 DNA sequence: TGTGCCAGCAGCTTATGGGGACAGGGGGAATGGGACACTGAAGCTTTCTTT. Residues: CASSLWGQGEWDTEAFF.

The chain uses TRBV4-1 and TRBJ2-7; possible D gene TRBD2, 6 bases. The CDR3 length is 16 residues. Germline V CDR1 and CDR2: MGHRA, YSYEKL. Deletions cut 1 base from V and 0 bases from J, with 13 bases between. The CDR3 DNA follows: TGCGCCAGCAGCCAAGCTTCCGGGGGTAGCTCCTACGAGCAGTACTTC. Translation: CASSQASGGSSYEQYF.

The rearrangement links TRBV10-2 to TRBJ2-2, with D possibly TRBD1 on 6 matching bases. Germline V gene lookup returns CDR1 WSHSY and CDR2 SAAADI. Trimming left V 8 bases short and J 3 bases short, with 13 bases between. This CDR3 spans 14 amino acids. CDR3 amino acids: CASGGPPYTGELFF. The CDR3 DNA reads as TGCGCCAGCGGGGGCCCGCCTTACACCGGGGAGCTGTTTTTT.

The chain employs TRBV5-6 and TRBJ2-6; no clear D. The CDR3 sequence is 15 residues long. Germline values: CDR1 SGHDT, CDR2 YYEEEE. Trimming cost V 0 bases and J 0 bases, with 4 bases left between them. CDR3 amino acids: CASSLVNSGANVLTF. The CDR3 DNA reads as TGTGCCAGCAGCTTGGTAAACTCTGGGGCCAACGTCCTGACTTTC.

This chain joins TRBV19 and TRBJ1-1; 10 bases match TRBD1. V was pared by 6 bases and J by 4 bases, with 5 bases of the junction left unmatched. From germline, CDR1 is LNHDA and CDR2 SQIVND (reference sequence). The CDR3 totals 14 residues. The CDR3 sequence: CASRGRTGGTEAFF. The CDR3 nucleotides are TGTGCCAGTAGGGGGCGGACAGGGGGCACTGAAGCTTTCTTT.

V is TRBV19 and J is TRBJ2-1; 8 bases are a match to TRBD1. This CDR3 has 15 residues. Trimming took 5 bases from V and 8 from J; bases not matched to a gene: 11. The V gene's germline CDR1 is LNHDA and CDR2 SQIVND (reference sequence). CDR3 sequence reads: CASSPAGGAYYEQFF. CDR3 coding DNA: TGTGCCAGTAGTCCGGCAGGGGGCGCATATTATGAGCAGTTCTTC.

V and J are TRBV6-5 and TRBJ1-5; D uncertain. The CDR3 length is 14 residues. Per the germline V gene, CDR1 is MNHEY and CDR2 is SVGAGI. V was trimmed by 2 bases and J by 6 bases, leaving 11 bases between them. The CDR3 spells CASSYVGIFQPQHF. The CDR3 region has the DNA TGTGCCAGCAGTTACGTCGGCATTTTTCAGCCCCAGCATTTT.

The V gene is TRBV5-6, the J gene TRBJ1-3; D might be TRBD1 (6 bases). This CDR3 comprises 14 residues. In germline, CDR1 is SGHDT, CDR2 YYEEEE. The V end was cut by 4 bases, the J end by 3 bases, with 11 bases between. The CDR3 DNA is TGTGCCAGCAGCCGAGGGACATTTGGAAACACCATATATTTT. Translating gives CASSRGTFGNTIYF.

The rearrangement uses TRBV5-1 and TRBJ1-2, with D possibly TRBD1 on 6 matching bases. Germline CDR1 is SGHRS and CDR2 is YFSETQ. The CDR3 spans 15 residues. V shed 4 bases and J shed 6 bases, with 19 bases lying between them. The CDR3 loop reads CASSPETGLIDGYTF. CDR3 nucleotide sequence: TGCGCCAGCAGCCCCGAGACAGGCCTGATAGATGGCTACACCTTC.

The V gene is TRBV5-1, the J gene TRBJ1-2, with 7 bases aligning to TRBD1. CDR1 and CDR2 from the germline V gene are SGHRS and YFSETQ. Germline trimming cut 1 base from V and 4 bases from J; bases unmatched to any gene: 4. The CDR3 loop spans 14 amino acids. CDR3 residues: CASSLTGEGYGYTF. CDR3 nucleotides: TGCGCCAGCAGCTTGACAGGGGAAGGCTATGGCTACACCTTC.

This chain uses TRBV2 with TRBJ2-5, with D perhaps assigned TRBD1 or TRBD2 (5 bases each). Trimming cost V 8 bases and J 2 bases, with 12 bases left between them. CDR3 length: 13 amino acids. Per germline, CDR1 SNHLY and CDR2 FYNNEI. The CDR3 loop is CASHRGEQETQYF. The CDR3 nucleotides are TGTGCCAGCCACAGAGGGGAACAAGAGACCCAGTACTTC.